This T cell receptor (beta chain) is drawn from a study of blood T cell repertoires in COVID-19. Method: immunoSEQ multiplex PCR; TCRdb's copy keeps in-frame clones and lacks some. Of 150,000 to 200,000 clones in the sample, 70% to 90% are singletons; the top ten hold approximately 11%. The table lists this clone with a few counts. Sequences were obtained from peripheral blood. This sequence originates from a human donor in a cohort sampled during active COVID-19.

CDR3 sequence reads: CASSLRDRRPTDTQYF. Here the CDR3 DNA reads TGCGCCAGCAGCCTACGGGACAGGCGGCCTACAGATACGCAGTATTTT. The gene calls are TRBV4-3 and TRBJ2-3; 8 bases match TRBD1. Looked up from germline, CDR1 is LGHNA and CDR2 is YSLEER. The V segment lost 4 bases and the J segment 3 bases; nucleotides outside the gene matches: 9. The CDR3 is made up of 16 amino acids.